Listed below are T cell receptor beta chains from one sample, sequenced in a study of read filtering for tumor transcriptome and immune sequencing. TCRdb redid the calling of the reads with MiXCR, one entry per CDR3 protein. There are 42,000 or so distinct CDR3 sequences in the sample; about an eighth occur only once, and roughly 31% lies in the top ten. The sequencing input was a population of CD138-negative cells sorted from bone marrow. The receptors were sampled from a donor at least 40 years old with multiple myeloma. The CDR3 runs from the conserved cysteine through the conserved F or W. Each record gives: V gene, J gene, clone size, D gene, CDR3 protein, CDR3 DNA. A D gene is named only where the DNA matches it firmly. Some rows have no size entry. The others give once, few or many, or a class for an expanded clone.

v_call: TRBV10-3
j_call: TRBJ2-1
clone_size: many
d_call: TRBD2
cdr3_aa: CAISEGLAYNEQFF
cdr3_nt: TGTGCCATCAGTGAGGGACTAGCCTACAATGAGCAGTTCTTC

v_call: TRBV28
j_call: TRBJ1-3
clone_size: few
d_call: .
cdr3_aa: CASSYSRGTGNTIYF
cdr3_nt: TGTGCCAGCAGTTATTCGAGGGGGACTGGAAACACCATATATTTT

v_call: TRBV20-1
j_call: TRBJ2-1
clone_size: .
d_call: .
cdr3_aa: CSAGTGDKRFF
cdr3_nt: TGCAGTGCCGGGACTGGCGATAAGCGGTTCTTC

v_call: TRBV7-2
j_call: TRBJ2-1
clone_size: many
d_call: TRBD2
cdr3_aa: CASSLGGETSGTAQAYNEQFF
cdr3_nt: TGTGCCAGCAGCTTAGGGGGTGAGACTAGCGGGACGGCCCAAGCCTACAATGAGCAGTTCTTC

v_call: TRBV11-2
j_call: TRBJ2-1
clone_size: .
d_call: .
cdr3_aa: CASSPSVLGASSNEQFF
cdr3_nt: TGTGCCAGCAGCCCCAGCGTCCTGGGGGCGTCTTCAAATGAGCAGTTCTTC

v_call: TRBV2
j_call: TRBJ2-4
clone_size: many
d_call: .
cdr3_aa: CASTLEFFSAKNIQYF
cdr3_nt: TGTGCCAGCACCCTAGAATTTTTCAGCGCCAAAAACATTCAGTACTTC

v_call: TRBV13
j_call: TRBJ2-5
clone_size: many
d_call: TRBD1
cdr3_aa: CASSPGRGRETQYF
cdr3_nt: TGTGCCAGCAGCCCCGGCAGGGGGCGAGAGACCCAGTACTTC

v_call: TRBV27
j_call: TRBJ2-7
clone_size: many
d_call: .
cdr3_aa: CASTGVTNEQYF
cdr3_nt: TGTGCCAGCACGGGGGTTACCAACGAGCAGTACTTC

v_call: TRBV20-1
j_call: TRBJ1-1
clone_size: .
d_call: .
cdr3_aa: CSARPQGLAEALF
cdr3_nt: TGCAGTGCTAGACCGCAGGGACTGGCTGAAGCTCTCTTT

v_call: TRBV12-3/TRBV12-4
j_call: TRBJ2-1
clone_size: many
d_call: TRBD1
cdr3_aa: CASSFGTGYNEQFF
cdr3_nt: TGTGCCAGCAGTTTCGGGACAGGATACAATGAGCAGTTCTTC

v_call: TRBV7-2
j_call: TRBJ1-5
clone_size: many
d_call: .
cdr3_aa: CASSLLPGEQPQHF
cdr3_nt: TGTGCCAGCAGCTTACTCCCAGGGGAGCAGCCCCAGCATTTT

v_call: TRBV20-1
j_call: TRBJ2-7
clone_size: many
d_call: TRBD2
cdr3_aa: CSAPSGLTSYEQYF
cdr3_nt: TGCAGTGCTCCCTCGGGACTAACCTCCTACGAGCAGTACTTC

v_call: TRBV11-2
j_call: TRBJ2-1
clone_size: many
d_call: TRBD2
cdr3_aa: CASSLTTSGGYNEQFF
cdr3_nt: TGTGCCAGCAGCTTAACCACTAGCGGGGGGTACAATGAGCAGTTCTTC

v_call: TRBV20-1
j_call: TRBJ2-5
clone_size: .
d_call: .
cdr3_aa: CSAGVARQETQYF
cdr3_nt: TGCAGTGCTGGAGTAGCAAGACAAGAGACCCAGTACTTC